Each of the 2 T cell receptor beta chains below was sequenced from the same sample in a study of identical twins. TCRdb recomputed calls from the 5' RACE reads with MiXCR, one row per CDR3 protein. The sample contains hundreds of thousands of distinct CDR3 sequences, roughly 7.2% of which appear only once. These data were also filed under a second study, of yellow fever vaccine responses in identical twins.

The source material was PBMCs. The origin of the receptors is a woman aged 18 to 35 in good health.

This clonotype was picked up a small number of times. The CDR3: CASSPDSIIYEQYF. CDR3 coding DNA: TGTGCCAGCTCCCCGGACAGTATAATCTACGAGCAGTACTTC. The chain links TRBV18 to TRBJ2-7, with D perhaps matching TRBD1 (6 bases). Trimming removed 6 bases at V and 3 bases at J, with 15 bases between. The CDR3 covers 14 residues. Germline V gene sequence: CDR1 KGHSH, CDR2 LQKENI.

This clonotype was recorded a few times. The chain has TRBV6-5 and TRBJ1-3, with TRBD1 identical over 11 bases. CDR3 length equals 15 residues. Germline loops: CDR1 MNHEY, CDR2 SVGAGI. The V segment lost 4 bases and the J segment 5 bases; nucleotides outside the gene matches: 4. CDR3 in amino acids: CASSSGTGGRNTIYF. For the CDR3, the DNA is TGTGCCAGCAGTTCCGGGACAGGGGGACGAAACACCATATATTTT.